Listed here are 10 T cell receptor beta chains from one sample, sequenced in a study of blood T cells in healthy people across ages. Through a sample-barcoded 5' primer and a J-beta primer mix, a second PCR was run for roughly 6 to 11 cycles. From the 5' RACE reads, TCRdb called clonotypes with MiXCR, one entry per CDR3 protein. The sample carries 910,000 or so distinct CDR3 sequences, around 54% recorded once. The specimen sequenced was blood. These receptors came from a woman aged 55-70 years in good health.

V and J are TRBV28 and TRBJ2-1; possibly TRBD1 for D (6 bases). CDR1 is MDHEN, CDR2 SYDVKM, per germline. The CDR3 covers 13 residues. V was trimmed by 5 bases and J by 12 bases, leaving 17 bases between them. CDR3 protein: CASSPPMATGQFF. The CDR3 coding sequence is TGTGCCAGCAGTCCCCCCATGGCGACAGGGCAGTTCTTC. The variable domain in full, completed from reference TRBV28 and TRBJ2-1, reads DVKVTQSSRYLVKRTGEKVFLECVQDMDHENMFWYRQDPGLGLRLIYFSYDVKMKEKGDIPEGYSVSREKKERFSLILESASTNQTSMYLCASSPPMATGQFFGPGTRLTVL.

This chain uses TRBV6-5 with TRBJ2-5; D gene ambiguous. The V end was cut by 5 bases, the J end by 11 bases, with 18 bases between. The CDR3 consists of 13 residues. Germline-derived CDR1 and CDR2 are MNHEY and SVGAGI. CDR3 region: CASSARRVDEQYF. DNA of the CDR3: TGTGCCAGCAGTGCCCGACGAGTGGATGAGCAGTACTTC.

This sequence joins TRBV7-6 and TRBJ2-7; maybe TRBD2 (7 bases). CDR3 length: 17 amino acids. Between the trimmed V and J ends, which lost 5 bases and 3 bases, there was a span of 23 bases. CDR1 SGHVS and CDR2 FNYEAQ come from the germline V gene. DNA of the CDR3: TGTGCCAGCAGCGTTAGAGGGGGGGGACTTTCCGACTACGAGCAGTACTTC. Its translation: CASSVRGGGLSDYEQYF.

The chain employs TRBV7-8 and TRBJ2-3; no clear D. The CDR3 has 13 residues. CDR1 is SGHVS and CDR2 is FQNEAQ in the germline V gene. With 7 bases removed from V and 5 bases from J, the gap between germline ends came to 13 bases. The chain's CDR3 is CASTTWPLDTQYF. CDR3 DNA sequence: TGTGCCAGCACCACCTGGCCCCTAGATACGCAGTATTTT.

This rearrangement joins TRBV4-1 to TRBJ2-1, with D perhaps TRBD1 or TRBD2 (5 bases each). V gave up 0 bases and J gave up 1 base, with 13 bases separating them. Per the germline V gene, CDR1 is MGHRA and CDR2 is YSYEKL. CDR3 size: 17 residues. CDR3 nucleotide sequence: TGCGCCAGCAGCCAAGATCCCGGGGCAGGGTCCTACAATGAGCAGTTCTTC. Translating gives CASSQDPGAGSYNEQFF.

The rearrangement joins TRBV20-1 to TRBJ1-5; D not certain. Germline loops: CDR1 DFQATT, CDR2 SNEGSKA (reference sequence). Trimming left V 0 bases short and J 2 bases short, with 5 bases between. The CDR3 has 13 amino acids. The CDR3 here is CSARDFGNQPQHF. CDR3 nucleotides: TGCAGTGCTAGAGACTTCGGCAATCAGCCCCAGCATTTT.

This clonotype was observed a single time. The chain has TRBV12-3 or TRBV12-4 and TRBJ1-2; D ambiguous. The V end lost 5 bases, the J end lost 4 bases, and 11 bases lay between the germline ends. The CDR3 has 13 amino acids. CDR3 in amino acids: CASSPTRFYGYTF. In DNA, the CDR3 is TGTGCCAGCAGTCCGACGAGATTCTATGGCTACACCTTC.

The V gene is TRBV29-1, the J gene TRBJ2-7; 8 bases are a match to TRBD2. The CDR3 runs to 15 residues. Germline V gives CDR1 SQVTM, CDR2 ANQGSEA. Losses at the gene ends were 6 bases for V and 7 bases for J; bases not matched to a gene: 17. CDR3: CSVGTRLAGGNEQYF. CDR3 DNA sequence: TGCAGCGTCGGGACGCGGCTAGCGGGCGGTAATGAGCAGTACTTC.

This clonotype was observed a few times. The genes are TRBV29-1 and TRBJ2-3, with D perhaps TRBD2 (6 bases). This CDR3 comprises 13 residues. In germline, CDR1 is SQVTM, CDR2 ANQGSEA. V lost 1 base and J lost 6, with 11 bases in between. The CDR3 protein is CSVEVGGLDTQYF. The CDR3 nucleotides read TGCAGCGTTGAAGTTGGAGGGTTGGATACGCAGTATTTT.

The chain couples TRBV29-1 to TRBJ1-2, with D uncertain. The CDR3 covers 12 residues. The V and J ends lost 5 bases and 2 bases respectively, with 9 bases between them. From germline, CDR1 is SQVTM and CDR2 ANQGSEA. Here the CDR3 DNA reads TGCAGCGTTCTACGGGCGAACTATGGCTACACCTTC. Its translation: CSVLRANYGYTF.